These 4 T cell receptor beta chains came from one sample sequenced in a study of control samples from healthy donors and cancer patients (dated by TCRdb to 2018 to 2020). Library construction relied on the immunoSEQ multiplex PCR assay. Not all clones reach the TCRdb copy of this immuneACCESS table, which keeps in-frame sequences only. Checked studies attribute under half of the gap to unresolved V genes and leave the rest unexplained. Counted in this sample were about 75,000 clones; around four fifths of them appeared once. The top ten hold around 15% of the sample. Sequencing was performed on blood. These receptors all come from a man aged 50-60 years in good health.

J is TRBJ2-1 and V is TRBV11-2; no definite D call. Germline V CDR1 and CDR2: SGHAT, FQNNGV. This CDR3 spans 12 amino acids. V was trimmed by 4 bases and J by 5 bases, leaving 6 bases between them. CDR3 sequence (DNA): TGTGCCAGCAGCTCCGGCCACAATGAGCAGTTCTTC. It codes for CASSSGHNEQFF.

J is TRBJ2-5 and V is TRBV19, with a possible D match to TRBD2 (5 bases). Looked up from germline, CDR1 is LNHDA and CDR2 is SQIVND (reference sequence). The CDR3 contains 17 residues. V was clipped by 5 bases and J by 2 bases, with 21 bases between them. This CDR3 reads CASSAYMRVLGQETQYF. In DNA, the CDR3 is TGTGCCAGTAGTGCCTATATGAGGGTTCTAGGGCAAGAGACCCAGTACTTC.

In its sample, this clone was seen a few times. CDR3 sequence reads: CASRKWTGGIDSPLHF. The CDR3 bases are TGTGCCAGTAGAAAATGGACAGGGGGTATAGATTCACCCCTCCACTTT. The V and J genes are TRBV19 and TRBJ1-6, with TRBD1 matching over 10 bases. The CDR3 contains 16 residues. The germline V gene encodes CDR1 LNHDA and CDR2 SQIVND (reference sequence). The junction had 10 bases not matched to a gene; V was cut back by 6 bases and J by 8 bases.

The gene calls are TRBV30 and TRBJ2-3; 15 bases match TRBD2. The junction had 13 bases not matched to a gene; V was cut back by 2 bases and J by 4 bases. Germline V gives CDR1 GTSNPN, CDR2 SVGIG (reference sequence). The CDR3 is made up of 19 amino acids. The CDR3 reads CAWSPRTGTSGRRPDTQYF. Written as DNA, the CDR3 is TGTGCCTGGAGTCCCAGGACGGGGACTAGCGGGAGGCGGCCAGATACGCAGTATTTT.